Included here is one TCR beta chain sequence, with context. This sample stems from a study of blood T cell repertoires in COVID-19. Using immunoSEQ multiplex PCR, the repertoire was profiled, and TCRdb retains in-frame clones only, with some absent. The sample consists of 130,000 to 150,000 clones, 80% to 85% of them appearing once. Germline V gene lookup returns CDR1 SEHNR and CDR2 FQNEAQ (reference sequence). V was clipped by 1 base and J by 5 bases, with 9 bases between them. The CDR3 loop spans 14 amino acids. The TCR comes from a woman aged 50 to 65 who had been exposed to COVID-19. The chain recombines TRBV7-9 with TRBJ1-5; D is unclear. Specimen: PBMCs or T cells enriched from blood (not recorded which). The CDR3 DNA reads TGTGCCAGCAGCTTAGGGAGTTCTTATCAGCCCCAGCATTTT. Translated, it gives CASSLGSSYQPQHF.